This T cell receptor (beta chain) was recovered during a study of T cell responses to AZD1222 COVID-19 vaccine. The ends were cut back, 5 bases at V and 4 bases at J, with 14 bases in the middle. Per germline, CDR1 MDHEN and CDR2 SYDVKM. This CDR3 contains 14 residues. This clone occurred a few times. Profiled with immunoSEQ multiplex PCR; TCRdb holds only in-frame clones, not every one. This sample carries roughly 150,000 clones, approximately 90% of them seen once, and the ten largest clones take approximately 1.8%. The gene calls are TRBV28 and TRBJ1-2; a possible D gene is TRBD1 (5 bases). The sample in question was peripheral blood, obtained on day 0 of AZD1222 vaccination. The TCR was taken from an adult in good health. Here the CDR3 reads CASSPLGGGYGYTF. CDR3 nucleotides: TGTGCCAGCAGTCCTTTGGGGGGGGGCTATGGCTACACCTTC.